This is a list of T cell receptor beta chains from one sample in a study of regulatory T cells in long-lasting Graves disease. TCRdb called the multiplex PCR reads again in MiXCR, with one record for every CDR3 protein. The sample lists roughly 500,000 distinct CDR3 sequences; roughly 12% were seen once. These data were likewise used in another study, on T cells in Graves' hyperthyroidism and ophthalmopathy.

Material: peripheral blood mononuclear cells (PBMCs), obtained at new diagnosis, from a patient treated with antithyroid drugs. The receptors originated from a man between 25 and 39 years old with Graves disease. CDR3s include the opening cysteine and the closing phenylalanine or tryptophan. Fields, in order: V gene, J gene, D gene, clone size, CDR3 protein, CDR3 DNA. A D gene is named only where the DNA matches it firmly. Size is omitted from some rows. Given values are once, few, many or a class for expanded clones.

TRBV27,TRBJ2-7,TRBD1,many,CASSFGTGGFEQYF,TGTGCCAGCAGTTTTGGGACAGGGGGTTTTGAGCAGTACTTC
TRBV19,TRBJ1-5,NA,NA,CAGSIDRQPNQPQHF,TGTGCCGGTAGTATAGACCGACAGCCGAATCAGCCCCAGCATTTT
TRBV2,TRBJ2-5,NA,many,CASRGDEMTQYF,TGTGCCAGCCGAGGGGACGAAATGACCCAATACTTC
TRBV3-1,TRBJ2-3,TRBD1,many,CASSRQGLTDTQYF,TGTGCCAGCAGCCGACAGGGGCTGACAGATACGCAGTATTTT
TRBV12-3/TRBV12-4,TRBJ2-1,NA,NA,CASSPLRRDGQFF,TGTGCCAGCAGCCCGCTTCGCCGGGACGGCCAGTTCTTC
TRBV7-9,TRBJ2-1,NA,many,CASSLAGKYNEQFF,TGTGCCAGCAGCTTAGCAGGGAAATACAATGAGCAGTTCTTC
TRBV20-1,TRBJ2-3,TRBD2,NA,CSAHRLAGAFDTQYF,TGCAGTGCTCACCGACTAGCGGGAGCTTTCGATACGCAGTATTTT
TRBV20-1,TRBJ2-5,TRBD2,few,CSARASGLAGGSRTQYF,TGCAGTGCTAGAGCCAGTGGGCTAGCGGGCGGGAGCAGGACCCAGTACTTC
TRBV29-1,TRBJ1-1,NA,few,CSAGTLNTEAFF,TGCAGCGCGGGGACACTGAACACTGAAGCTTTCTTT
TRBV20-1,TRBJ1-4,NA,many,CSAPRAGNEKLFF,TGCAGTGCTCCGCGGGCAGGGAATGAAAAACTGTTTTTT
TRBV10-3,TRBJ1-4,NA,many,CAISDRGIELFF,TGTGCCATCAGTGATCGGGGTATTGAGCTGTTTTTT
TRBV6-1,TRBJ1-6,NA,NA,CATNRGRNSPLHF,TGTGCGACCAATAGAGGGAGGAATTCGCCCCTCCACTTT
TRBV30,TRBJ2-7,NA,NA,CAWAEGLGYEQYF,TGTGCCTGGGCCGAAGGGTTGGGCTACGAGCAGTACTTC
TRBV2,TRBJ2-2,NA,many,CASSKLEGGELFF,TGTGCCAGCAGTAAACTTGAAGGCGGGGAGCTGTTTTTT
TRBV18,TRBJ2-1,NA,many,CASSPPWEARNEQFF,TGTGCCAGCTCACCACCCTGGGAGGCTCGCAATGAGCAGTTCTTC
TRBV4-1,TRBJ1-1,NA,NA,CASSPFTRGLGEAFF,TGCGCCAGCAGCCCGTTTACCAGAGGGCTGGGTGAAGCTTTCTTT
TRBV28,TRBJ2-7,NA,many,CASSQPPNSYEQYF,TGTGCCAGCAGTCAGCCCCCAAACTCCTACGAGCAGTACTTC
TRBV18,TRBJ2-5,NA,few,CASSPVGGQETQYF,TGTGCCAGCTCACCAGTTGGGGGCCAAGAGACCCAGTACTTC
TRBV29-1,TRBJ1-1,NA,few,CSVEVQGSTEAFF,TGCAGCGTTGAAGTTCAGGGGAGCACTGAAGCTTTCTTT
TRBV29-1,TRBJ2-7,NA,many,CSVVGLTFYEQYF,TGCAGCGTTGTAGGACTGACCTTTTACGAGCAGTACTTC
TRBV6-1,TRBJ1-6,TRBD1,few,CASKDAYRQGNSPLHF,TGTGCCAGCAAAGATGCTTACCGACAGGGTAATTCACCCCTCCACTTT
TRBV5-5,TRBJ2-7,NA,many,CASTLEWGKNEQYF,TGTGCCAGCACCCTGGAGTGGGGCAAGAACGAGCAGTACTTC